This paragraph covers one TCR beta chain sequence. Antigen: not known. Germline CDR1 SGHNT, CDR2 YYREEE (reference sequence). Trimming cost V 4 bases and J 4 bases, with 14 bases left between them. The CDR3 consists of 14 residues. This record belongs to a study of PD-1 blockade in mismatch repair-deficient tumors. Study-wide background: All were previously treated, progressing patients with around eleven mismatch repair-deficient cancer types. Study-level results: After pembrolizumab, tumor-resident clones rose rapidly, then generally contracted before radiologic responses.

Every patient had mismatch repair deficiency by PCR or immunohistochemistry. TCR sequencing covered a few patients who responded to pembrolizumab. Produced via immunoSEQ multiplex PCR; TCRdb's table is partial and in-frame only. The sample shows around 25,000 clones, 65% to 85% of them seen only once. This chain uses TRBV5-4 with TRBJ2-5; possible D gene TRBD2, 7 bases. This TCR was recovered from an adult with mismatch repair-deficient cancer. The sequencing used PBMCs, collected before pembrolizumab treatment. CDR3 in DNA: TGTGCCAGCAGCCCCAACAGGGAGGGAGAGACCCAGTACTTC. Translated: CASSPNREGETQYF.